This T cell receptor (beta chain) was observed in a study of T-cell memory formation after mild COVID-19. Notes on the study in general: Clones contracting over day 15 to 85 were CD4/CD8 balanced, with later expanders leaning CD4+.

V was clipped by 4 bases and J by 4 bases, with 16 bases between them. The CDR3 loop spans 15 amino acids. Per germline, CDR1 SGHDT and CDR2 YYEEEE. TCRdb ran MiXCR on the 5' RACE reads and lists one entry per CDR3 protein. The top ten clones hold roughly 13% of a sample with around 320,000 distinct CDR3 sequences, around 27% of them seen once. As to this clonotype: Antigen unknown.

The specimen sequenced was PBMCs or a T cell subset sorted from them (not recorded which). The sequence was obtained from an adult woman who had mild COVID-19 (a few samples of this study predate the infection). Cell type and time point are not known. J is TRBJ2-3 and V is TRBV5-6; D is undetermined. Here the CDR3 reads CASSPPSRMADTQYF. CDR3 DNA sequence: TGTGCCAGCAGCCCGCCCAGCCGAATGGCAGATACGCAGTATTTT.